Ten or more counts support the clone carrying this TCR beta chain. The data originate from a study of identical twins. Donors uniformly comprised healthy Caucasians. TCRdb reanalysed the 5' RACE reads using MiXCR and keeps one entry per CDR3 protein. This sample yields some 500,000 distinct CDR3 sequences, of which roughly 13% are seen a single time; around 0.98% belongs to the top ten. A further study also used this sample, focusing on yellow fever vaccine responses in identical twins. That study adds: Vaccine-induced T cell responses in twins were reportedly observed to appear partly convergent, partly personalized.

The specimen sequenced was CD4+ T cells sorted from blood. The TCR was taken from a woman between 18 and 30 years old in good health.

DNA for the CDR3: TGTGCCAGCAGCCGCGACAGGGGCTATAATTCACCCCTCCACTTT. Residues: CASSRDRGYNSPLHF. V is TRBV3-1 and J is TRBJ1-6; 8 bases map to TRBD1. The CDR3 has 15 residues. Germline loops: CDR1 LGHDT, CDR2 YNNKEL (reference sequence). J lost 3 bases, V lost 4 bases, and 2 bases had no gene match.